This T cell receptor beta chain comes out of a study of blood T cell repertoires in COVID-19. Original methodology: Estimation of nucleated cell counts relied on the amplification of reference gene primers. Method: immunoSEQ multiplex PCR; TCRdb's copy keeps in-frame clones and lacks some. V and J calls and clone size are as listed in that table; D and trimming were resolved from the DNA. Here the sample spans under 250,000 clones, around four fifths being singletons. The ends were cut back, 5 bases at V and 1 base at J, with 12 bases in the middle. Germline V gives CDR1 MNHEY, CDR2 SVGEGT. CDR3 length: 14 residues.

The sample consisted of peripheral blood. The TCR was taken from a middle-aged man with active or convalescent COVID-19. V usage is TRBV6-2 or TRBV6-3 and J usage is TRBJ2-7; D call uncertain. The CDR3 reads CASSRLGLSYEQYF. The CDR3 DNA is TGTGCCAGCAGTAGACTGGGTCTATCCTACGAGCAGTACTTC.